The 26 T cell receptor beta chains listed next were all sequenced from one sample in a study of blood T cell repertoires in COVID-19. TCRdb's table, derived via immunoSEQ multiplex PCR, lists solely in-frame clones and lacks some. This sample carries about 60,000 clones, over 75% of them seen once, and the ten largest clones take about an eighth. Material for sequencing was peripheral blood. These receptors originate from a human donor with active COVID-19. The donor label of this sample is uncertain.

This clone showed up just a few times. The chain couples TRBV5-4 to TRBJ2-7, with TRBD1 identical over 8 bases. CDR3 length equals 14 residues. The germline V gene encodes CDR1 SGHNT and CDR2 YYREEE (reference sequence). The trim removed 4 bases at V and 1 base at J, leaving 4 bases unmatched. CDR3 residues: CASSRQGNSYEQYF. The CDR3 nucleotides read TGTGCCAGCAGCCGACAGGGGAATTCCTACGAGCAGTACTTC.

This chain connects TRBV9 to TRBJ1-1, with D unclear. Trimming pared 4 bases from V and 2 bases from J, leaving 12 bases between. The V gene's germline CDR1 is SGDLS and CDR2 YYNGEE. The CDR3 is made up of 14 amino acids. The CDR3 nucleotides read TGTGCCAGCAGCCCCCTATTTCTTAACACTGAAGCTTTCTTT. It codes for CASSPLFLNTEAFF. The full variable domain, its missing parts supplied by reference TRBV9 and TRBJ1-1, is DSGVTQTPKHLITATGQRVTLRCSPRSGDLSVYWYQQSLDQGLQFLIQYYNGEERAKGNILERFSAQQFPDLHSELNLSSLELGDSALYFCASSPLFLNTEAFFGQGTRLTVV.

The chain is built from TRBV5-1 and TRBJ1-2, with a weak D call TRBD1 (5 bases). This CDR3 contains 12 residues. Germline CDR1 and CDR2: SGHRS and YFSETQ. The V gene lost 2 bases and the J gene lost 3 bases, with 5 bases spanning the gap. CDR3 coding DNA: TGCGCCAGCAGCTTAGGGGACTATGGCTACACCTTC. It specifies CASSLGDYGYTF.

The V and J genes are TRBV18 and TRBJ1-1, with D perhaps TRBD1 (6 bases). Germline values: CDR1 KGHSH, CDR2 LQKENI. The CDR3 extends over 16 amino acids. Trimming took off 3 bases at V and 7 bases at J, with 21 bases between the two ends. CDR3 nucleotides: TGTGCCAGCTCACCGAACCCGGGACAAGATTGGGGTGAAGCTTTCTTT. Translated, it gives CASSPNPGQDWGEAFF.

The gene calls are TRBV5-6 and TRBJ1-2, with D maybe TRBD1 (5 bases). The germline V and J ends were trimmed by 4 bases and 4 bases, with 17 bases remaining between them. The CDR3 is 15 amino acids. Germline lookup yields CDR1 SGHDT and CDR2 YYEEEE. The CDR3 is CASSTRHPGGYGYTF. Here the CDR3 DNA reads TGTGCCAGCAGCACACGACACCCCGGGGGCTATGGCTACACCTTC.

The chain is built from TRBV9 and TRBJ1-1; 11 bases fit TRBD1. Looked up from germline, CDR1 is SGDLS and CDR2 is YYNGEE. The ends lost 4 bases at V and 1 base at J; junction bases unmatched: 9. The CDR3 has 17 residues. Written as DNA, the CDR3 is TGTGCCAGCAGCCCGTGGACAGGGGGCCTCAAGAACACTGAAGCTTTCTTT. It encodes CASSPWTGGLKNTEAFF.

This clone was counted once. The gene calls are TRBV28 and TRBJ2-1, with TRBD2 matching over 9 bases. V was pared by 5 bases and J by 6 bases, with 11 bases of the junction left unmatched. CDR3 length: 16 residues. The germline V gene has CDR1 MDHEN and CDR2 SYDVKM. Written as DNA, the CDR3 is TGTGCCAGCAGTCCCCTAGGAGCGGGAGGTGGCAATGAGCAGTTCTTC. Its translation is CASSPLGAGGGNEQFF. The full variable domain, with the rest looked up from reference TRBV28 and TRBJ2-1, is DVKVTQSSRYLVKRTGEKVFLECVQDMDHENMFWYRQDPGLGLRLIYFSYDVKMKEKGDIPEGYSVSREKKERFSLILESASTNQTSMYLCASSPLGAGGGNEQFFGPGTRLTVL.

In this sample, this clone turned up a few times. The chain employs TRBV6-5 and TRBJ2-7, with D possibly being TRBD1 (6 bases). This CDR3 is built from 15 residues. Trimming took off 2 bases at V and 1 base at J, with 12 bases between the two ends. The V gene's germline CDR1 is MNHEY and CDR2 SVGAGI. The CDR3 nucleotides are TGTGCCAGCAGTTACCTCTTACAGGGTTCCTACGAGCAGTACTTC. Amino acid sequence: CASSYLLQGSYEQYF.

The chain employs TRBV12-5 and TRBJ1-1; D uncertain. Germline V gives CDR1 LGHNT, CDR2 FRNRAP. The V end was cut by 5 bases, the J end by 5 bases, with 15 bases between. The CDR3 extends over 14 amino acids. The CDR3 protein is CASGLAGWRTEAFF. In nucleotides, the CDR3 is TGTGCTAGTGGTCTGGCGGGATGGAGAACTGAAGCTTTCTTT.

V gene TRBV27 combines with J gene TRBJ1-6; no definite D call. Germline V CDR1 and CDR2: MNHEY, SMNVEV (reference sequence). V was clipped by 5 bases and J by 0 bases, with 17 bases between them. The CDR3 contains 18 residues. Written as DNA, the CDR3 is TGTGCCAGCAGTCTACTCCGGGCGGGGAGCTCCTATAATTCACCCCTCCACTTT. Amino acids: CASSLLRAGSSYNSPLHF.

The chain is built from TRBV29-1 and TRBJ2-2, with TRBD1 as a possible D gene (6 bases). The ends were cut back, 7 bases at V and 2 bases at J, with 14 bases in the middle. CDR1 is SQVTM and CDR2 is ANQGSEA in the germline V gene. The CDR3 consists of 14 residues. This CDR3 is CSAAPGTNTGELFF. CDR3 bases: TGCAGCGCCGCCCCCGGGACAAACACCGGGGAGCTGTTTTTT.

The rearrangement links TRBV7-8 to TRBJ2-5; D remains unclear. CDR3 size: 12 residues. V lost 5 bases to trimming and J lost 4 bases, with 8 bases between them. The germline gives CDR1 SGHVS, CDR2 FQNEAQ. The CDR3 nucleotides read TGTGCCAGCAGCCCTCCCTTAGAGACCCAGTACTTC. This codes for CASSPPLETQYF.

This clone came up once. J is TRBJ1-1 and V is TRBV10-3, with a weak D call TRBD1 (5 bases). The V gene lost 0 bases and the J gene lost 4 bases, with 12 bases spanning the gap. This CDR3 is 15 amino acids long. CDR1 is ENHRY, CDR2 SYGVKD, per germline. CDR3: CAISESRGVGTEAFF. CDR3 DNA: TGTGCCATCAGTGAGTCCCGGGGGGTGGGCACTGAAGCTTTCTTT.

J is TRBJ2-7 and V is TRBV18, with TRBD1 identical over 10 bases. V lost 6 bases and J lost 1; bases outside the gene matches: 9. In germline, CDR1 is KGHSH, CDR2 LQKENI. This CDR3 is built from 16 residues. In DNA form, the CDR3 reads TGTGCCAGCTCCCCGACAGGGGGCGTGGGGTCCTACGAGCAGTACGTC. It translates to CASSPTGGVGSYEQYV.

This chain's CDR3 is CAGGRAGANVLTF. In DNA, the CDR3 is TGTGCCGGGGGCAGGGCTGGGGCCAACGTCCTGACTTTC. The rearrangement links TRBV3-1 (or the pseudogene TRBV3-2) to TRBJ2-6, with D perhaps matching TRBD1 (6 bases). Germline CDR1 and CDR2: LGHDT and YNNKEL (reference sequence). The CDR3 runs 13 residues. V was shortened by 11 bases and J by 2 bases, with 10 bases between the two germline ends.

The chain joins TRBV6-2 or TRBV6-3 to TRBJ2-7; TRBD2 agrees at 7 bases. Germline CDR1 and CDR2: MNHEY and SVGEGT. CDR3 length: 16 amino acids. Trimming cost V 5 bases and J 2 bases; bases outside gene matches: 12. As DNA, the CDR3 is TGTGCCAGCAGTACCCTGCGGGGGAGGGACGCCTACGAGCAGTACGTC. Its translation: CASSTLRGRDAYEQYV.

This chain uses TRBV6-5 with TRBJ2-7, with 9 positions matching TRBD2. Per germline, CDR1 MNHEY and CDR2 SVGAGI. V was clipped by 8 bases and J by 2 bases; unmatched bases: 10. The CDR3 runs 15 residues. The CDR3 DNA follows: TGTGCCAGCGGTTTCGTAGCGGGAGAACCCTACGAGCAGTACTTC. Its translation: CASGFVAGEPYEQYF.

The J gene is TRBJ2-7, the V gene TRBV5-4, with 9 bases fitting TRBD1. The V gene's germline CDR1 is SGHNT and CDR2 YYREEE (reference sequence). CDR3 length: 12 residues. V was pared by 7 bases and J by 3 bases, with 2 bases of the junction left unmatched. The CDR3 loop is CASRGQGYEQYF. Here the CDR3 DNA reads TGTGCCAGCCGGGGACAGGGCTACGAGCAGTACTTC.

CDR3: CASSPRTGGMDQPQHF. The CDR3, as DNA: TGTGCCAGCAGTCCTCGGACAGGGGGCATGGATCAGCCCCAGCATTTT. The chain employs TRBV5-8 and TRBJ1-5; 11 nucleotides align to TRBD1. CDR1 is SGHTS and CDR2 is YDEGEE in the germline V gene. The ends lost 5 bases at V and 5 bases at J; junction bases unmatched: 9. This CDR3 contains 16 residues.

The chain uses TRBV18 and TRBJ2-1; 9 bases are shared with TRBD1. J lost 6 bases, V lost 0 bases, and 3 bases had no gene match. Germline lookup yields CDR1 KGHSH and CDR2 LQKENI. This CDR3 spans 15 amino acids. The CDR3 sequence is CASSPPGQGRNEQFF. For the CDR3, the DNA is TGTGCCAGCTCACCACCGGGACAGGGACGCAATGAGCAGTTCTTC.

The chain is built from TRBV19 and TRBJ2-7; D not certain. CDR1 is LNHDA, CDR2 SQIVND, per germline (reference sequence). V was cut by 2 bases and J by 0 bases, with 8 bases left in between. This CDR3 comprises 14 residues. This CDR3 is CASSITAGSYEQYF. CDR3 nucleotide sequence: TGTGCCAGTAGTATAACCGCCGGCTCCTACGAGCAGTACTTC.

V gene TRBV19 combines with J gene TRBJ2-1; 12 bases agree with TRBD2. CDR1 is LNHDA and CDR2 is SQIVND in the germline V gene (reference sequence). After removal of 10 bases from V and 6 bases from J, the junction contained 10 bases not matched to a gene. This CDR3 is built from 15 residues. CDR3 DNA: TGTGCCACCCTCCGACTAGCGGGAGATTCCAATGAGCAGTTCTTC. It specifies CATLRLAGDSNEQFF.

The rearrangement joins TRBV5-4 to TRBJ2-1, with 9 bases lining up with TRBD2. Trimming took 4 bases from V and 7 from J; bases not matched to a gene: 12. Germline V lookup: CDR1 SGHNT, CDR2 YYREEE (reference sequence). The CDR3 is 16 residues long. This CDR3 reads CASSRGLRGGSNEQFF. The CDR3 DNA reads TGTGCCAGCAGCCGCGGACTGCGGGGGGGCTCGAATGAGCAGTTCTTC.

The CDR3: CATTGGGTGELFF. The CDR3 coding sequence is TGTGCCACCACAGGGGGAGGCACCGGGGAGCTGTTTTTT. The genes are TRBV9 and TRBJ2-2, with 8 bases that match TRBD1. The germline gives CDR1 SGDLS, CDR2 YYNGEE. This CDR3 has 13 amino acids. The junction had 5 bases not matched to a gene; V was cut back by 9 bases and J by 4 bases. The full variable domain, rest sourced from reference TRBV9 and TRBJ2-2, is DSGVTQTPKHLITATGQRVTLRCSPRSGDLSVYWYQQSLDQGLQFLIQYYNGEERAKGNILERFSAQQFPDLHSELNLSSLELGDSALYFCATTGGGTGELFFGEGSRLTVL.

The V gene is TRBV10-2, the J gene TRBJ2-1; maybe TRBD2 (5 bases). Germline V CDR1 and CDR2: WSHSY, SAAADI. CDR3 size: 14 residues. V was shortened by 4 bases and J by 3 bases, with 10 bases between the two germline ends. The CDR3 nucleotides read TGCGCCAGCAGTGTAAGACGGGACTACAATGAGCAGTTCTTC. Translating it yields CASSVRRDYNEQFF.

V usage is TRBV3-1 (or the pseudogene TRBV3-2) and J usage is TRBJ2-2, with 8 bases matching TRBD2. This CDR3 has 13 amino acids. The ends lost 3 bases at V and 7 bases at J; junction bases unmatched: 1. Looked up from germline, CDR1 is LGHDT and CDR2 is YNNKEL (reference sequence). This CDR3 is CASSHRGGGELFF. The CDR3 coding sequence is TGTGCCAGCAGCCACCGGGGGGGCGGGGAGCTGTTTTTT.